This entry describes one T cell receptor (beta chain). Antigen: not known. Germline V gene data show CDR1 as LNHDA and CDR2 as SQIVND (reference sequence). V was pared by 5 bases and J by 2 bases, with 12 bases between. CDR3 length equals 14 residues. The sample belongs to a study of T cells in Graves' hyperthyroidism and ophthalmopathy. Notes on the study in general: Most thyroid clonotypes with frequency above 0.001 were detected in blood.

Hyperthyroidism of Graves' type that showed no ophthalmopathy progression within 18 months was stable. Each patient was aged 18 to 65 and had newly diagnosed hyperthyroidism of under 2 months' duration. TCR beta CDR3 sequences were amplified from RNA transcripts. When the TCR CDR3 underwent first-round RT-PCR, the HTBI primer set was used. TCRdb itself ran the multiplex PCR reads through MiXCR, one entry per CDR3 protein. The sample includes around 340,000 distinct CDR3 sequences, about 21% of them seen just once. Material for sequencing was blood. The chain combines TRBV19 with TRBJ2-5; a possible D gene is TRBD2 (5 bases). This clonotype was sampled from a woman in her forties or fifties with Graves' hyperthyroidism. The CDR3 bases are TGTGCCAGTAGTGGAATAGCGCGTCAAGAGACCCAGTACTTC. Protein product: CASSGIARQETQYF.